This T cell receptor beta chain was obtained from a study of shared clonotypes between healthy human individuals. In the naive CD8 group, cells lacked CD45RO and were positively selected for CCR7, so terminally differentiated effector memory CD45RA+ cells were left out. The repertoire was sequenced with immunoSEQ multiplex PCR; TCRdb's copy has only in-frame clones and lacks some. The table shows some 2 million clones, with roughly 94% occurring only once. Between the trimmed V and J ends, which lost 0 bases and 2 bases, there was a span of 12 bases. Per germline, CDR1 SGHDT and CDR2 YYEEEE. This CDR3 region has 15 residues.

What was sequenced was naive CD8+ T cells sorted from blood. The rearrangement joins TRBV5-6 to TRBJ2-7, with D tentatively TRBD1 (6 bases). The receptor was derived from a man between 18 and 35 years old in good health. This CDR3 is CASSLGAGDPYEQYF. CDR3 in DNA: TGTGCCAGCAGCTTGGGGGCAGGGGACCCCTACGAGCAGTACTTC.